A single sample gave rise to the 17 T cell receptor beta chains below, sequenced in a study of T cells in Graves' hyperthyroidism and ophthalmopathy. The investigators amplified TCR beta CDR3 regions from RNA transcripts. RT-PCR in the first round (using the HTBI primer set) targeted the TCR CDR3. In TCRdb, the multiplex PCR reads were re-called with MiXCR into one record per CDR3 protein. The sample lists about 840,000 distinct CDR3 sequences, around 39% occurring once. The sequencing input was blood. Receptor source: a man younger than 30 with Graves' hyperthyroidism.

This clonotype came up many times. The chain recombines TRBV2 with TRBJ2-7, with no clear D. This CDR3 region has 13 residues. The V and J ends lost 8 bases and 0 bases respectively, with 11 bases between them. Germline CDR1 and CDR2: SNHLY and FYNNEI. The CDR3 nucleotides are TGTGCCAGCTTTAACAGCGACTCCTACGAGCAGTACTTC. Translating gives CASFNSDSYEQYF.

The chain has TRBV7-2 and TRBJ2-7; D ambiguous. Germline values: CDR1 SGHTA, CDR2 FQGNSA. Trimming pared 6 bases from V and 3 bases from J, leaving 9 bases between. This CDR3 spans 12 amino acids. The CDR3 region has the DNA TGTGCCAGCAGTAACCCCTACTACGAGCAGTACTTC. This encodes CASSNPYYEQYF.

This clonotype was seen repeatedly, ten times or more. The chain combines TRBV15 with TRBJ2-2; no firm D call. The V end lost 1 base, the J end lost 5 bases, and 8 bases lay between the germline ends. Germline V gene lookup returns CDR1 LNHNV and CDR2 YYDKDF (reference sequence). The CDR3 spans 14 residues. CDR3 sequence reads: CATSRVKGTGELFF. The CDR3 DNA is TGTGCCACCAGCAGAGTTAAAGGGACCGGGGAGCTGTTTTTT.

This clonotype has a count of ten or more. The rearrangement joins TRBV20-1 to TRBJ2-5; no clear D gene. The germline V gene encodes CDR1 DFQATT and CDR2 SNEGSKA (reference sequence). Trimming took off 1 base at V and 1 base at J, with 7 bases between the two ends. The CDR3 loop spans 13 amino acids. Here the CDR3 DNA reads TGCAGTGCTAGAGCTGATTTCCAAGAGACCCAGTACTTC. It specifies CSARADFQETQYF.

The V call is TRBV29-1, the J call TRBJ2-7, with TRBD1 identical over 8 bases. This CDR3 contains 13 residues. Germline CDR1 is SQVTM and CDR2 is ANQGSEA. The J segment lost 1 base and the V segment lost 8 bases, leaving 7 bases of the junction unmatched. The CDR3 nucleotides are TGCAGCTGGGGGACAGGCCTATCCTACGAGCAGTACTTC. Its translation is CSWGTGLSYEQYF.

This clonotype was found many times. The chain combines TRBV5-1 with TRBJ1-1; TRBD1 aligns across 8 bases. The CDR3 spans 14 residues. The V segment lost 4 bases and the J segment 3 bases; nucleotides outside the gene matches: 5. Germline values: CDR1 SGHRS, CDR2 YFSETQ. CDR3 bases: TGCGCCAGCAGCCCGACAGGGGCGGACACTGAAGCTTTCTTT. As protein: CASSPTGADTEAFF.

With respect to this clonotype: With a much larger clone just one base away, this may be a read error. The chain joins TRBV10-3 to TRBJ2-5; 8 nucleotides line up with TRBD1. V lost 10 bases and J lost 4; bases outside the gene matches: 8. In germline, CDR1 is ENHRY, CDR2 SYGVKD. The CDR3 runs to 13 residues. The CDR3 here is CASRRTGTETQYF. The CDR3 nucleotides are TGTGCCAGCAGACGGACAGGGACAGAGACCCAGTACTTC.

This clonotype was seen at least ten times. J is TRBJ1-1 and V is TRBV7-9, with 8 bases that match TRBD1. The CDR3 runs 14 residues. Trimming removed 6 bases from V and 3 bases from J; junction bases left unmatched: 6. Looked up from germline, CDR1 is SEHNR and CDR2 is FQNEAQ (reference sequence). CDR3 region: CASRLQGGDTEAFF. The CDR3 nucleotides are TGTGCCAGCAGGCTACAGGGGGGGGACACTGAAGCTTTCTTT.

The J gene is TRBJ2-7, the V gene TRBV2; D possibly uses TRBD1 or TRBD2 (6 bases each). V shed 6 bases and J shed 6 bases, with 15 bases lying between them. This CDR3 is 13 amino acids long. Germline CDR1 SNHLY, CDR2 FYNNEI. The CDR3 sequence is CASRALGGGEQYF. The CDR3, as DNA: TGTGCCAGCAGGGCCCTCGGGGGCGGCGAGCAGTACTTC.

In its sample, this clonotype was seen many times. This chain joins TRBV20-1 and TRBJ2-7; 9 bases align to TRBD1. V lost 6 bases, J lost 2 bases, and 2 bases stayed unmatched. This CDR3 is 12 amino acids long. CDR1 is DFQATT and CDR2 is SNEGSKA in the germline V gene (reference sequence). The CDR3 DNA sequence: TGCAGTGCACAGGGGGCCACCTACGAGCAGTACTTC. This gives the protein CSAQGATYEQYF.

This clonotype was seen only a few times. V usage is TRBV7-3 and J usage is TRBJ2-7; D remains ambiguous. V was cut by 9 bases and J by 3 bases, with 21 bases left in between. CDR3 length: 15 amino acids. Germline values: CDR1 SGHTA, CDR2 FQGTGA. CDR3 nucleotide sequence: TGTGCCAGTAGTATATCGTCGCGACGGAACTACGAGCAGTACTTC. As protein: CASSISSRRNYEQYF.

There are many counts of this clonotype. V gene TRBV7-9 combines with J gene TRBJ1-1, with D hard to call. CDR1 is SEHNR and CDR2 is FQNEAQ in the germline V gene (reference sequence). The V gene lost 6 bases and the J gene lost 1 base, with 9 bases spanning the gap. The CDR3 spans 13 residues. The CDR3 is CASSPPGNTEAFF. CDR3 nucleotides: TGTGCCAGCAGTCCGCCAGGGAACACTGAAGCTTTCTTT. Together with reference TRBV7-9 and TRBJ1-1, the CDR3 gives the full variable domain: DTGVSQNPRHKITKRGQNVTFRCDPISEHNRLYWYRQTLGQGPEFLTYFQNEAQLEKSRLLSDRFSAERPKGSFSTLEIQRTEQGDSAMYLCASSPPGNTEAFFGQGTRLTVV.

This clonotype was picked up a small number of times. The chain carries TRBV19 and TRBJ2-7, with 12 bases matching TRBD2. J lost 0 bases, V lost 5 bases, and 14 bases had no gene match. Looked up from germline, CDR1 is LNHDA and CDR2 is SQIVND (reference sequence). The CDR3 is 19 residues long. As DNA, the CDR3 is TGTGCCAGTAGTTCCATGACAGCCTCTAGCGGGAGGGCCTCCTACGAGCAGTACTTC. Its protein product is CASSSMTASSGRASYEQYF.

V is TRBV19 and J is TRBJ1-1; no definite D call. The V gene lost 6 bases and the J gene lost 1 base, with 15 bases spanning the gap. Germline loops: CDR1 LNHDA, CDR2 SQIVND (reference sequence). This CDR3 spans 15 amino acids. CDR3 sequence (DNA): TGTGCCAGTAGAGAACACGGGCTTTCGAACACTGAAGCTTTCTTT. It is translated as CASREHGLSNTEAFF.

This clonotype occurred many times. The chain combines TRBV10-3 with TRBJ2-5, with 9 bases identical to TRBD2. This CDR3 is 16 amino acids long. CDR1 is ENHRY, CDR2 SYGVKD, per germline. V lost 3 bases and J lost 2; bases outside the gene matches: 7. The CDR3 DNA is TGTGCCATCAGTGACCCTGGACTAGCGATTCAAGAGACCCAGTACTTC. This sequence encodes CAISDPGLAIQETQYF.

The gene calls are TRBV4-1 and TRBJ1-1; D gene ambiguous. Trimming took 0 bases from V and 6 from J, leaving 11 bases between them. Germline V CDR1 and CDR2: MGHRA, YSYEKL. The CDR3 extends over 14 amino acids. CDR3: CASSQDLPGAEAFF. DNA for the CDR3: TGCGCCAGCAGCCAAGATCTACCTGGGGCTGAAGCTTTCTTT.

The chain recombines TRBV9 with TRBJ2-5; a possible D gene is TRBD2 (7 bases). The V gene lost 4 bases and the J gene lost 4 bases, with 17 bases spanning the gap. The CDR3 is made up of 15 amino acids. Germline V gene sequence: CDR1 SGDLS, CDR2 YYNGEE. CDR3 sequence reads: CASSRGGGAPETQYF. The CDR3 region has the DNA TGTGCCAGCAGCAGGGGGGGCGGAGCTCCAGAGACCCAGTACTTC.